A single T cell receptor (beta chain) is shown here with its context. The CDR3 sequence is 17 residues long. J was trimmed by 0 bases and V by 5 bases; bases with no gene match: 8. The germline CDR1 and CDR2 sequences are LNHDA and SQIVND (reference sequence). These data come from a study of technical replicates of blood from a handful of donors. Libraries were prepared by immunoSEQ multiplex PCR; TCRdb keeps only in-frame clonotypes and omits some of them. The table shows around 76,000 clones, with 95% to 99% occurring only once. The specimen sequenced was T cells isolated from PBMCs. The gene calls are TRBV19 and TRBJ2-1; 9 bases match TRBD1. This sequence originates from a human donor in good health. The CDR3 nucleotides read TGTGCCAGTAGTCGTCCCGGGACAGGGCCCTCCTACAATGAGCAGTTCTTC. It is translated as CASSRPGTGPSYNEQFF.